The 23 T cell receptor beta chains in this list originate from one sample, sequenced in a study of blood T cell repertoires in COVID-19. Produced via immunoSEQ multiplex PCR; TCRdb's table is partial and in-frame only. The sample has just over 200,000 clones; around 86% are singletons. The sample comprised peripheral blood. These receptors originate from a man older than 75 with acute or convalescent COVID-19.

This clone was picked up a small number of times. The V gene is TRBV2, the J gene TRBJ1-2; 10 nucleotides agree with TRBD1. Trimming at V came to 5 bases and at J to 4 bases, leaving 4 bases not matched to a gene. Germline values: CDR1 SNHLY, CDR2 FYNNEI. This CDR3 region has 14 residues. CDR3 in DNA: TGTGCCAGCAGTCCGACAGGGGGCATCTATGGCTACACCTTC. As protein: CASSPTGGIYGYTF.

The J gene is TRBJ2-7, the V gene TRBV2, with D possibly TRBD2 on 6 matching bases. CDR3 length equals 14 residues. The V gene's germline CDR1 is SNHLY and CDR2 FYNNEI. V was shortened by 6 bases and J by 0 bases, with 12 bases between the two germline ends. This CDR3 reads CASRGGNPSYEQYF. The CDR3 DNA sequence: TGTGCCAGCAGGGGCGGGAACCCCTCCTACGAGCAGTACTTC.

This chain uses TRBV30 with TRBJ2-6, with 9 bases lining up with TRBD2. After removal of 0 bases from V and 1 base from J, the junction contained 16 bases not matched to a gene. CDR3 size: 21 residues. CDR1 and CDR2 (germline): GTSNPN, SVGIG (reference sequence). DNA of the CDR3: TGTGCCTGGAGTGTACCCAGTTGGGGTAGCGGGAGAAGGTCTGGGGCCAACGTCCTGACTTTC. This encodes CAWSVPSWGSGRRSGANVLTF.

The chain uses TRBV11-2 and TRBJ2-7; 13 positions match TRBD2. Germline V gene sequence: CDR1 SGHAT, CDR2 FQNNGV. Trimming at V came to 5 bases and at J to 0 bases, leaving 7 bases not matched to a gene. This CDR3 is built from 17 residues. CDR3 in DNA: TGTGCCAGCAGCGCGGGACTAGCGGGAATTCGCTCCTACGAGCAGTACGTC. Protein sequence: CASSAGLAGIRSYEQYV.

Regarding this clone: The sample has other DNA sequences that encode this CDR3 too. This sequence joins TRBV6-5 and TRBJ2-2, with 10 bases identical to TRBD2. The V gene's germline CDR1 is MNHEY and CDR2 SVGAGI. The CDR3 length is 15 residues. Trimming took 6 bases from V and 0 from J; bases not matched to a gene: 1. The chain's CDR3 is CASRLAGANTGELFF. CDR3 coding DNA: TGTGCCAGCAGGCTAGCGGGAGCGAACACCGGGGAGCTGTTTTTT.

The chain is built from TRBV6-2 or TRBV6-3 and TRBJ1-5; perhaps TRBD1 as D (5 bases). The CDR3 runs to 13 residues. Germline values: CDR1 MNHEY, CDR2 SVGEGT. V was trimmed by 7 bases and J by 9 bases, leaving 16 bases between them. The CDR3 DNA is TGTGCCAGCACCCCCGGGGGACGGTTGCCCCAGCATTTT. As protein: CASTPGGRLPQHF.

The rearrangement uses TRBV4-2 and TRBJ1-1; weak D call: TRBD1 (5 bases). Germline loops: CDR1 LGHNA, CDR2 YNFKEQ. V shed 6 bases and J shed 4 bases, with 15 bases lying between them. The CDR3 is made up of 14 amino acids. The CDR3 sequence is CASRHITGGTEAFF. The CDR3 bases are TGTGCCAGCAGGCATATCACGGGGGGCACTGAAGCTTTCTTT.

This clone was seen a handful of times. The gene calls are TRBV5-1 and TRBJ2-1; TRBD2 agrees at 16 bases. Germline V lookup: CDR1 SGHRS, CDR2 YFSETQ. J was trimmed by 7 bases and V by 3 bases; bases with no gene match: 7. The CDR3 totals 17 residues. CDR3 DNA: TGCGCCAGCAGCTCGGGACTAGCGGGAGGGCCGAGGAATGAGCAGTTCTTC. Translating gives CASSSGLAGGPRNEQFF.

The chain recombines TRBV6-1 with TRBJ2-1; tentatively, D is TRBD2 (7 bases). There are 16 residues in the CDR3. V was clipped by 0 bases and J by 4 bases, with 13 bases between them. CDR1 and CDR2 from the germline V gene are MNHNS and SASEGT. The DNA of the CDR3 is TGTGCCAGCAGTGAAGCGGGAGGGACACCTTACAATGAGCAGTTCTTC. This translates into CASSEAGGTPYNEQFF.

The V gene is TRBV10-3, the J gene TRBJ2-1; tentative D call: TRBD1 (6 bases). Deletions cut 5 bases from V and 9 bases from J, with 11 bases between. The CDR3 loop spans 12 amino acids. Germline CDR1 is ENHRY and CDR2 is SYGVKD. CDR3 residues: CAISPQGFEQFF. The CDR3 region has the DNA TGTGCCATCAGTCCACAGGGATTTGAGCAGTTCTTC.

The chain has TRBV21-1 and TRBJ2-7; the table's D call TRBD2 went unverified against the DNA. TRBV21-1 is a recognized pseudogene. The CDR3 runs to 16 residues. The CDR3 DNA follows: TGTGCCAGCAGCCCAGAAGGGCTAGCGGGGGGCTACGAGCAGTACGTC. Translating gives CASSPEGLAGGYEQYV.

The chain joins TRBV11-2 to TRBJ1-1, with 7 bases identical to TRBD1. Germline CDR1 and CDR2: SGHAT and FQNNGV. The J segment lost 3 bases and the V segment lost 1 base, leaving 5 bases of the junction unmatched. There are 15 residues in the CDR3. For the CDR3, the DNA is TGTGCCAGCAGCTTAGGACAGGGCACTTACACTGAAGCTTTCTTT. Residues: CASSLGQGTYTEAFF.

The chain couples TRBV27 to TRBJ2-2, with TRBD1 matching 7 bases. This CDR3 is 12 amino acids long. The J segment lost 11 bases and the V segment lost 6 bases, leaving 6 bases of the junction unmatched. Germline V gives CDR1 MNHEY, CDR2 SMNVEV (reference sequence). The CDR3 region is CASSLRQGELFF. Written as DNA, the CDR3 is TGTGCCAGCAGCCTTAGACAGGGTGAGCTGTTTTTT.

The chain couples TRBV7-2 to TRBJ2-1; 8 bases are a match to TRBD2. The J segment lost 2 bases and the V segment lost 0 bases, leaving 0 bases of the junction unmatched. From germline, CDR1 is SGHTA and CDR2 FQGNSA. CDR3 size: 15 residues. CDR3 nucleotide sequence: TGTGCCAGCAGCTTAGCGCGGGGGGCCTACAATGAGCAGTTCTTC. Translation gives CASSLARGAYNEQFF. Variable domain in full (rest from reference TRBV7-2 and TRBJ2-1): GAGVSQSPSNKVTEKGKDVELRCDPISGHTALYWYRQSLGQGLEFLIYFQGNSAPDKSGLPSDRFSAERTGGSVSTLTIQRTQQEDSAVYLCASSLARGAYNEQFFGPGTRLTVL.

The chain employs TRBV19 and TRBJ1-5; 12 bases match TRBD1. The CDR3 length is 15 residues. J lost 4 bases, V lost 6 bases, and 4 bases had no gene match. Germline V CDR1 and CDR2: LNHDA, SQIVND (reference sequence). CDR3 sequence reads: CASSRGQGANQPQHF. The DNA for the CDR3 is TGTGCCAGTAGCCGGGGACAGGGGGCGAATCAGCCCCAGCATTTT.

The rearrangement uses TRBV4-2 and TRBJ1-4, with 9 positions matching TRBD1. The V gene end was trimmed by 3 bases and the J gene end by 6 bases; junction bases not matched to a gene: 8. CDR3 length: 16 amino acids. In germline, CDR1 is LGHNA, CDR2 YNFKEQ. CDR3 nucleotide sequence: TGTGCCAGCAGCCAGGGCACAGGGGGCTGGTATGAAAAACTGTTTTTT. Translating it yields CASSQGTGGWYEKLFF.

This chain uses TRBV11-3 with TRBJ1-2; TRBD1 is a possible D gene (5 bases). V was trimmed by 1 base and J by 3 bases, leaving 12 bases between them. CDR1 is SGHNT and CDR2 is YENEEA in the germline V gene. The CDR3 has 15 amino acids. Here the CDR3 reads CASSLGGGNDYGYTF. The CDR3 coding sequence is TGTGCCAGCAGCTTAGGGGGCGGAAATGACTATGGCTACACCTTC.

The chain has TRBV24-1 and TRBJ1-2; D might be TRBD1 (6 bases). This CDR3 contains 15 residues. Germline V lookup: CDR1 KGHDR, CDR2 SFDVKD. V was cut by 5 bases and J by 4 bases, with 16 bases left in between. The CDR3 nucleotides are TGTGCCACCAGTGCCTCTGGGGGAGGGGGCTATGGCTACACCTTC. Encoded protein: CATSASGGGGYGYTF.

This clone appeared a few times. V gene TRBV6-5 combines with J gene TRBJ1-3; D perhaps matches TRBD1 (6 bases). V was pared by 7 bases and J by 2 bases, with 15 bases between. Germline loops: CDR1 MNHEY, CDR2 SVGAGI. The CDR3 covers 15 residues. The CDR3 loop reads CASTGLGATGNTIYF. The CDR3 nucleotides read TGTGCCAGCACCGGTTTGGGGGCAACTGGAAACACCATATATTTT.

The chain employs TRBV28 and TRBJ1-4; tentatively, D is TRBD1 (5 bases). Germline V CDR1 and CDR2: MDHEN, SYDVKM. The CDR3 spans 15 residues. The V end was cut by 6 bases, the J end by 4 bases, with 15 bases between. This chain's CDR3 is CASRRSRDFNEKLFF. CDR3 DNA: TGTGCCAGCAGGCGCTCTCGGGACTTTAATGAAAAACTGTTTTTT.

The rearrangement joins TRBV12-5 to TRBJ2-4; 7 bases fit TRBD2. The junction had 7 bases not matched to a gene; V was cut back by 6 bases and J by 8 bases. This CDR3 contains 13 residues. CDR1 LGHNT and CDR2 FRNRAP come from the germline V gene. CDR3 bases: TGTGCTAGTGGCCCAGGACTAGGGGACATTCAGTACTTC. It encodes CASGPGLGDIQYF.

This sequence joins TRBV24-1 and TRBJ2-6; perhaps TRBD1 as D (5 bases). Germline CDR1 reads KGHDR; CDR2 reads SFDVKD. V shed 5 bases and J shed 2 bases, with 9 bases lying between them. CDR3 size: 15 residues. The CDR3 bases are TGTGCCACCAGTGTGTCAGGGACTGGGGCCAACGTCCTGACTTTC. Residues: CATSVSGTGANVLTF.

The chain uses TRBV24-1 and TRBJ2-2; 11 nucleotides line up with TRBD1. The CDR3 is made up of 16 amino acids. V was clipped by 5 bases and J by 5 bases; unmatched bases: 6. Germline loops: CDR1 KGHDR, CDR2 SFDVKD. CDR3 DNA sequence: TGTGCCACCAGTGCCCGGACAGGGGGCTGGACCGGGGAGCTGTTTTTT. This codes for CATSARTGGWTGELFF.